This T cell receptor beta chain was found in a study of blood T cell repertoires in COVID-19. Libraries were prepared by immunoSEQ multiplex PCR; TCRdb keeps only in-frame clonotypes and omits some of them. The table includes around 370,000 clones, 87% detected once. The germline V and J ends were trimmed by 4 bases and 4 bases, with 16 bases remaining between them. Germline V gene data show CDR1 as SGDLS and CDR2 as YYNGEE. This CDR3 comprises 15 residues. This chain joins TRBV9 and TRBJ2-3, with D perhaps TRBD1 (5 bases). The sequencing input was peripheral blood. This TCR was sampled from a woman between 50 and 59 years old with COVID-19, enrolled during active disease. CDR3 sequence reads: CASSPGLQQADTQYF. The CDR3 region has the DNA TGTGCCAGCAGCCCCGGCCTGCAACAGGCAGATACGCAGTATTTT.